This paragraph reports one T cell receptor (beta chain). Clones were sequenced by immunoSEQ multiplex PCR, and TCRdb holds only the in-frame ones, with some missing. In the table there are tens of thousands of clones, roughly 87% of which are singletons. Germline-derived CDR1 and CDR2 are SNHLY and FYNNEI. Trimming at V came to 4 bases and at J to 5 bases, leaving 8 bases not matched to a gene. This CDR3 is 16 amino acids long. These data originate in a study of blood T cell repertoires in COVID-19. The clonotype originates from a middle-aged man with acute or convalescent COVID-19. The chain is built from TRBV2 and TRBJ2-2, with 9 bases that match TRBD1. Sequencing was performed on peripheral blood. CDR3 protein: CASSAGQGHGTGELFF. The CDR3 DNA sequence: TGTGCCAGCAGTGCGGGACAGGGCCACGGGACCGGGGAGCTGTTTTTT.